This TCR beta chain originates from a study of blood T cell repertoires in COVID-19. Turning to the study itself: Whether acute or convalescent, the COVID-19 samples came from the United States, Italy and Spain. In each case, the material was cDNA or gDNA derived from T cells, B-cell-depleted T cells, or PBMCs.

Seattle's cohort entered during active infection and was followed longitudinally. Trimming pared 3 bases from V and 7 bases from J, leaving 18 bases between. Germline V lookup: CDR1 KGHSY, CDR2 FQNENV. The CDR3 is made up of 15 amino acids. Assay: immunoSEQ multiplex PCR; the TCRdb copy retains only in-frame clones and omits some. Of about 290,000 clones in the sample, roughly 90% were seen once. This clonotype was sampled from a woman between 25 and 40 years old with COVID-19, enrolled during active disease. This sequence joins TRBV16 and TRBJ1-1, with unresolved D. The sample comprised peripheral blood. The CDR3 loop is CASSQAVLSANEAFF. For the CDR3, the DNA is TGTGCCAGCAGCCAGGCGGTCTTGTCTGCTAATGAAGCTTTCTTT.